The clone carrying this TCR beta chain was seen ten or more times. What it binds is not known. This sample stems from a study of CD8+CD57+ T cells in acquired aplastic anemia. Study-wide results and limits: Statistical testing detected no significant gap in CD8+ Simpson's diversity between patients and controls.

The length of the CDR3 is 14 residues. Trimming removed 4 bases from V and 4 bases from J, with 13 bases in between. From germline, CDR1 is LNHDA and CDR2 SQIVND (reference sequence). Profiling that covered TCR beta VDJ and CDR3 relied on genomic DNA as its template. TCRdb used MiXCR to reprocess the reads, holding one entry per CDR3 protein. The repertoire holds hundreds of thousands of distinct CDR3 sequences, approximately 45% seen once, with roughly 8% in the top ten. Sequencing was done on patients that had shown CD8+CD57+ cell expansion by flow cytometry. By the time of blood sampling, patients had still received no therapy.

The sequence was collected from a human donor with aplastic anemia. The chain recombines TRBV19 with TRBJ1-1, with D perhaps matching TRBD1 (6 bases). Sequencing input: sorted CD4+, CD8+, or CD8+CD57+ T cells (not recorded which) from PBMCs. The CDR3 DNA follows: TGTGCCAGTAGTACTATCTACAGGGTCACTGAAGCTTTCTTT. It yields the protein CASSTIYRVTEAFF.